The rows below give T cell receptor beta chains drawn from one sample of a study of blood T cell repertoires in COVID-19. The method was immunoSEQ multiplex PCR; TCRdb's version includes in-frame clones alone and lacks a portion of them. The sample holds some 200,000 clones, roughly 80% seen once. The sequenced material came from peripheral blood. The receptors derive from a woman of 80 years or more with COVID-19, enrolled during active disease. Both conserved end residues are part of each CDR3. A D gene is named only where the DNA matches it firmly. The size entry is marked missing in some rows and otherwise reads once, few, many or a size class.

CDR3aa | CDR3nt | j_gene | abundance | d_gene | len | v_gene
CATSRGRGAGEPQHF | TGTGCCACCAGCAGAGGGCGGGGGGCCGGGGAGCCCCAGCATTTT | TRBJ1-5 | . | . | 15 | TRBV15
CASSLDRDFKETQYF | TGTGCCAGCAGCTTAGACCGGGACTTTAAAGAGACCCAGTACTTC | TRBJ2-5 | . | . | 15 | TRBV5-4
CASSIAAGQGAVGYTF | TGTGCCAGTAGTATTGCCGCGGGACAGGGGGCGGTGGGCTACACCTTC | TRBJ1-2 | few | TRBD1 | 16 | TRBV19
CASSWFSHRGAYNEQFF | TGTGCCAGCAGCTGGTTCTCCCACAGGGGCGCCTACAATGAGCAGTTCTTC | TRBJ2-1 | once | TRBD1 | 17 | TRBV5-8
CASSQGDRDTGELFF | TGCGCCAGCAGCCAAGGGGACAGAGACACCGGGGAGCTGTTTTTT | TRBJ2-2 | . | TRBD1 | 15 | TRBV4-1
CASSLDGAYNEQFF | TGTGCCAGCAGCTTAGACGGAGCTTACAATGAGCAGTTCTTC | TRBJ2-1 | . | . | 14 | TRBV7-9
CASSPGSQGTDTQYF | TGTGCCAGCAGTCCCGGGAGTCAAGGAACAGATACGCAGTATTTT | TRBJ2-3 | once | . | 15 | TRBV28
CASSPPGAKAFF | TGTGCCAGCAGCCCACCGGGAGCAAAAGCTTTCTTT | TRBJ1-1 | . | . | 12 | TRBV7-9
CSALIRDEQYF | TGCAGTGCCCTCATCAGGGACGAGCAGTACTTC | TRBJ2-7 | once | . | 11 | TRBV20-1
CASSSDINQPQHF | TGCGCCAGCAGCTCGGACATCAATCAGCCCCAGCATTTT | TRBJ1-5 | . | . | 13 | TRBV5-1
CASSPLTGSGYTF | TGTGCCAGCAGTCCCCTGACAGGGAGCGGCTACACCTTC | TRBJ1-2 | . | TRBD1 | 13 | TRBV27
CASRRGGGGEETQYF | TGTGCCAGCAGAAGGGGGGGTGGAGGCGAAGAGACCCAGTACTTC | TRBJ2-5 | . | . | 15 | TRBV6-5
CASSIARDQPQHF | TGTGCCAGTAGTATAGCGAGGGATCAGCCCCAGCATTTT | TRBJ1-5 | few | . | 13 | TRBV19
CASSQSGGAYEQYF | TGTGCCAGCAGCCAGTCGGGAGGGGCCTACGAGCAGTACTTC | TRBJ2-7 | . | TRBD2 | 14 | TRBV3-1/TRBV3-2
CASSPEVF | TGTGCCAGCAGCCCTGAGGTCTTT | TRBJ1-6 | . | . | 8 | TRBV7-9
CATLGADNYGYTF | TGTGCCACCCTGGGGGCCGACAACTATGGCTACACCTTC | TRBJ1-2 | . | . | 13 | TRBV28
CASSTAGDRGEQYF | TGTGCCAGTTCTACAGCGGGGGACAGGGGCGAGCAGTACTTC | TRBJ2-7 | . | TRBD1 | 14 | TRBV6-6
CASRNTGELFF | TGCGCCAGTCGGAACACCGGGGAGCTGTTTTTT | TRBJ2-2 | few | . | 11 | TRBV4-1
CASSLNGGPYNEQFF | TGCGCCAGCAGCCTGAACGGGGGACCCTACAATGAGCAGTTCTTC | TRBJ2-1 | . | . | 15 | TRBV5-1
CSASKVEDTQYF | TGCAGTGCTAGTAAGGTGGAGGATACGCAGTATTTT | TRBJ2-3 | . | . | 12 | TRBV20-1
CASSYGQGRGYTF | TGTGCCAGCAGTTACGGACAGGGACGAGGCTACACCTTC | TRBJ1-2 | . | TRBD1 | 13 | TRBV27
CASSLGQRNTIYF | TGCGCCAGCAGCTTGGGACAAAGAAACACCATATATTTT | TRBJ1-3 | . | . | 13 | TRBV5-1
CASSRVAGGAETQYF | TGCGCCAGCAGCCGGGTAGCGGGAGGGGCTGAGACCCAGTACTTC | TRBJ2-5 | once | TRBD2 | 15 | TRBV5-1
CASSEAWLAGRNEQFF | TGTGCCAGCAGTGAAGCTTGGCTAGCGGGGCGCAATGAGCAGTTCTTC | TRBJ2-1 | . | TRBD2 | 16 | TRBV6-1
CASSQGVPNTEAFF | TGTGCCAGTAGTCAGGGGGTCCCGAACACTGAAGCTTTCTTT | TRBJ1-1 | . | TRBD1 | 14 | TRBV19
CASSEAAGVAGNTIYF | TGTGCCAGCAGTGAAGCGGCAGGGGTGGCTGGAAACACCATATATTTT | TRBJ1-3 | . | . | 16 | TRBV6-1
CASSEGLATTEAEQYF | TGTGCCAGTAGTGAGGGCTTGGCCACCACCGAGGCCGAGCAGTACTTC | TRBJ2-7 | . | . | 16 | TRBV19
CASSSSGSGIEYF | TGTGCCAGCAGCTCCTCGGGTAGCGGCATCGAGTACTTC | TRBJ2-7 | . | . | 13 | TRBV5-4
CASSLEAANEQFF | TGCGCCAGCAGCTTGGAAGCGGCTAATGAGCAGTTCTTC | TRBJ2-1 | few | . | 13 | TRBV5-1
CASSLAGTGGFWDEQYF | TGCGCCAGCAGCTTGGCCGGGACAGGGGGCTTCTGGGACGAGCAGTACTTC | TRBJ2-7 | . | TRBD1 | 17 | TRBV5-1
CASSSQQGSEQYF | TGCGCCAGCAGCTCCCAACAGGGAAGCGAGCAGTACTTC | TRBJ2-7 | once | . | 13 | TRBV5-1
CASIGGVNTEAFF | TGTGCCAGCATCGGAGGGGTGAACACTGAAGCTTTCTTT | TRBJ1-1 | . | . | 13 | TRBV6-5
CASSQSSRGGLGEKLFF | TGTGCCAGCAGCCAGTCCTCGAGGGGGGGGCTGGGTGAAAAACTGTTTTTT | TRBJ1-4 | . | . | 17 | TRBV3-1/TRBV3-2
CASSIDSTVHPQHF | TGTGCCAGTAGTATAGACTCGACAGTTCATCCCCAGCATTTT | TRBJ1-5 | . | . | 14 | TRBV19
CASSPRDRDTDTQYF | TGTGCCAGCTCACCCCGGGACAGAGACACAGATACGCAGTATTTT | TRBJ2-3 | . | TRBD1 | 15 | TRBV18
CASSSTQNTEAFF | TGTGCCAGTAGTTCCACACAGAACACTGAAGCTTTCTTT | TRBJ1-1 | . | . | 13 | TRBV19
CASSLGQGGYYEQYF | TGTGCCAGCAGCTTGGGACAGGGAGGGTACTACGAGCAGTACTTC | TRBJ2-7 | . | TRBD1 | 15 | TRBV11-1
CSAATGPNEKLFF | TGCAGCGCCGCGACAGGCCCCAATGAAAAACTGTTTTTT | TRBJ1-4 | . | . | 13 | TRBV29-1
CASEREANIQYF | TGTGCCAGTGAACGGGAGGCCAACATTCAGTACTTC | TRBJ2-4 | . | TRBD2 | 12 | TRBV19
CASSGRGKRGSYNEQFF | TGTGCCAGCAGTGGCAGGGGAAAAAGGGGTTCCTACAATGAGCAGTTCTTC | TRBJ2-1 | . | . | 17 | TRBV28
CTSSPGGSSYNEQFF | TGCACCAGCAGCCCCGGCGGGAGCTCCTACAATGAGCAGTTCTTC | TRBJ2-1 | once | . | 15 | TRBV1
CASNTDRVNYGYTF | TGTGCCAGCAACACAGACAGGGTGAACTATGGCTACACCTTC | TRBJ1-2 | . | TRBD1 | 14 | TRBV5-6
CASSPLEQETQYF | TGTGCCAGCAGCCCCTTAGAGCAAGAGACCCAGTACTTC | TRBJ2-5 | . | . | 13 | TRBV7-2
CASSVNGGPEYF | TGTGCCAGCAGCGTAAACGGGGGGCCAGAGTACTTC | TRBJ2-4 | . | . | 12 | TRBV9
CASSPLAGYEQYF | TGTGCCAGTAGTCCTCTAGCAGGCTACGAGCAGTACTTC | TRBJ2-7 | . | . | 13 | TRBV19
CASSDVAGGQETQYF | TGTGCCAGCAGTGATGTGGCAGGAGGGCAAGAGACCCAGTACTTC | TRBJ2-5 | . | . | 15 | TRBV2
CASSSRQAGNTIYF | TGTGCCAGCAGCTCTCGACAGGCTGGAAACACCATATATTTT | TRBJ1-3 | . | . | 14 | TRBV9
CASSNPGSSGNTIYF | TGCGCCAGCAGCAATCCCGGTAGCTCTGGAAACACCATATATTTT | TRBJ1-3 | . | . | 15 | TRBV5-1
CASSLAGGFSYNEQFF | TGCGCCAGCAGCTTGGCAGGGGGCTTCTCCTACAATGAGCAGTTCTTC | TRBJ2-1 | . | TRBD1 | 16 | TRBV5-1
CASTPGQPNTEAFF | TGTGCCAGCACCCCGGGACAACCGAACACTGAAGCTTTCTTT | TRBJ1-1 | . | . | 14 | TRBV28
CASTIGSVAGGGNTIYF | TGCGCCAGCACCATAGGCTCCGTGGCAGGGGGAGGAAACACCATATATTTT | TRBJ1-3 | . | TRBD1 | 17 | TRBV4-1
CSVVGQGSTNEKLFF | TGCAGCGTTGTAGGACAGGGATCGACTAATGAAAAACTGTTTTTT | TRBJ1-4 | . | TRBD1 | 15 | TRBV29-1
CSVGGLAGVPGELFF | TGCAGCGTTGGGGGGCTAGCGGGAGTGCCCGGGGAGCTGTTTTTT | TRBJ2-2 | . | TRBD2 | 15 | TRBV29-1
CASSFAPGGPYEQYF | TGTGCCAGCAGCTTCGCCCCGGGGGGACCCTACGAGCAGTACTTC | TRBJ2-7 | . | TRBD2 | 15 | TRBV11-2
CASSLGSRQETQYF | TGTGCCAGCAGCTTGGGTTCTAGACAAGAGACCCAGTACTTC | TRBJ2-5 | . | . | 14 | TRBV5-4
CASSPGQGSDTQYF | TGTGCCAGCAGCCCGGGACAGGGGTCCGATACGCAGTATTTT | TRBJ2-3 | . | TRBD1 | 14 | TRBV7-2
CASSLSGLGETHSPLHF | TGTGCCAGCAGCTTAAGTGGTCTAGGAGAAACACATTCACCCCTCCACTTT | TRBJ1-6 | . | . | 17 | TRBV7-8
CASTRTQTGSTEAFF | TGTGCCAGCACTCGCACCCAAACAGGGAGCACTGAAGCTTTCTTT | TRBJ1-1 | . | . | 15 | TRBV28
CASSAQGAPGEKLFF | TGTGCCAGTAGTGCCCAGGGGGCGCCGGGCGAAAAACTGTTTTTT | TRBJ1-4 | . | TRBD1 | 15 | TRBV19